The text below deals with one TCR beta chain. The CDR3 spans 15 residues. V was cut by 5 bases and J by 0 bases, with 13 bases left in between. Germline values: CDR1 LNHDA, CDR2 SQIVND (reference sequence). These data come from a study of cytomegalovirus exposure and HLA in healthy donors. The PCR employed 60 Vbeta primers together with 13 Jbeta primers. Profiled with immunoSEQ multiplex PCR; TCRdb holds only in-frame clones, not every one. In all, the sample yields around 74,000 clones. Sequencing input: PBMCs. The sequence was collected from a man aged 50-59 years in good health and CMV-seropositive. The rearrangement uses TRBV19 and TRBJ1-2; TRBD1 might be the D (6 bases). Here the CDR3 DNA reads TGTGCCAGTAGTCCGACGGGACACCCTAACTATGGCTACACCTTC. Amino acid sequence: CASSPTGHPNYGYTF.